The entry below gives a single T cell receptor (beta chain) sequence along with its context. The clone's antigen remains unknown. No clone much larger than this one lies a single base away; base qualities are absent. TCRbeta CDR3 regions were amplified from genomic DNA using the immunoSEQ Assay, a bias-controlled multiplex PCR. On the study's bioinformatics: The number of nucleated cells in each sample was estimated from the amplification of reference gene primers within the assay. To quantify the absolute abundance of each unique TCRbeta CDR3 rearrangement, sequence reads were collapsed and filtered. For each sample, productive Simpson clonality was calculated as the square root of Simpson's diversity index over productive rearrangements. Entries here come from immuneACCESS through TCRdb and include only in-frame sequences with V and J called. Some clones fail to appear in such tables; in the studies checked, an unresolved V gene covers under half of the shortfall, and the cause of the remainder is unknown. V, J and clone size derive from that table, while D and trimming were established from the DNA sequence. Counted in this sample were over 70,000 clones; approximately 80% of them appeared once. Together, the top ten hold about a tenth of the sample.

The CDR3 runs 14 residues from the cysteine to the phenylalanine. The CDR3 DNA has 42 bases and is translated from base 1. V and J are truncated by 6 bases and 9 bases respectively, leaving an intervening sequence of 18 bases. Sequences LGHDT (CDR1) and YNNKEL (CDR2) are obtained from the germline V gene (reference sequence). These data belong to a study of blood T cell repertoires in COVID-19 (TCRdb year 2020). As for the study more broadly: The collaborator samples originated in the United States, Italy and Spain and spanned the acute and convalescent phases of COVID-19. The repertoires were released in a freely available public database meant as a resource for research on the immune response to SARS-CoV-2. The material from the prospective study consisted of cDNA or gDNA derived from T cells, B-cell-depleted T cells, or PBMCs. The sample metadata nearly always contained a de-identified subject ID, COVID-19 status, age in years and sex. Samples were obtained from the ongoing ImmuneRACE study (first 160 participants) and from over a thousand subjects provided by 6 global collaborators. Where available, HLA class I and class II types were taken from metadata supplied by the sample provider and were not determined by assay-based typing. Deeply sampled blood TCRbeta repertoires from subjects exposed to, actively infected with, or recovered from COVID-19 were included in the dataset. Summary of the overall study and its limitations: How much clinical and demographic metadata was included differed by source and by participant, and the metadata was provided uncurated.

Each collaborating institution followed its own protocols to collect whole blood in K2EDTA tubes. Collaborator samples were shipped for TCRbeta analysis as frozen whole blood, isolated PBMCs, or DNA extracted from either sample type. The sequence derives from a woman aged 70-85 years with acute or convalescent COVID-19. Sequenced: peripheral blood. The chain is assembled from TRBV3-1 (or the pseudogene TRBV3-2) and TRBJ2-1; TRBD2 could be the D gene, as 6 bases match. The DNA sequence is TGTGCCAGCAGGTCCGGGAGCGGGCGGAGTGAGCAGTTCTTC. This gives the protein CASRSGSGRSEQFF.